The TCR beta chain under discussion was sequenced for a study of blood T cell repertoires in COVID-19. The table came from immunoSEQ multiplex PCR; TCRdb's copy has only in-frame clones and leaves some out. Of under 200,000 clones listed, about 85% are singletons. One Seattle source followed patients from active infection through their disease course. V lost 4 bases and J lost 0; bases outside the gene matches: 3. The CDR3 contains 14 residues. The germline V gene encodes CDR1 SGHRS and CDR2 YFSETQ. The source of this sequence is a man in his sixties with COVID-19, enrolled during active disease. The chain is built from TRBV5-1 and TRBJ1-1; 7 bases map to TRBD1. The specimen was peripheral blood. CDR3 coding DNA: TGCGCCAGCAGCCGGGGACAGATGAACACTGAAGCTTTCTTT. Its protein product is CASSRGQMNTEAFF.